The 17 T cell receptor beta chains given below trace back to one sample, sequenced in a study of blood T cells in healthy people across ages (dated by TCRdb to about 2015). Preparation of the library involved 5' RACE. The sequencer was an Illumina HiSeq 2500. A second PCR of roughly 6 to 11 cycles was run with a J-beta primer mix and a sample-barcoded 5' primer. TCRdb redid the processing of the public reads, applying fastp at Q25 and MiXCR, and retained in-frame beta chains. Each record represents a unique CDR3 protein, reported with the most common genes and DNA among its rows. Across this sample there are 730,000 or so distinct CDR3 sequences, with approximately 43% seen only once. 20% to 25% of the sample rests with the top ten. Sequenced: blood. Source of these receptors: an older woman in good health.

This clonotype was detected only a few times. The chain is built from TRBV6-1 and TRBJ2-5; D perhaps matches TRBD1 (6 bases). The CDR3 sequence is 10 residues long. Trimming took 8 bases from V and 12 from J, leaving 13 bases between them. The germline gives CDR1 MNHNS, CDR2 SASEGT. CDR3 loop: CASGTGREYF. For the CDR3, the DNA is TGTGCCAGCGGAACAGGGCGTGAGTACTTC.

The V and J genes are TRBV5-1 and TRBJ2-3; 14 bases map to TRBD2. The CDR3 has 17 amino acids. Germline V gives CDR1 SGHRS, CDR2 YFSETQ. J lost 3 bases, V lost 3 bases, and 6 bases had no gene match. The CDR3 sequence is CASSSLRTSGGTDTQYF. CDR3 nucleotides: TGCGCCAGCAGCTCCCTCCGGACTAGCGGGGGGACAGATACGCAGTATTTT.

This clonotype was seen ten or more times. The J gene is TRBJ2-1, the V gene TRBV20-1; 9 nucleotides match TRBD2. CDR3 length: 14 residues. The germline gives CDR1 DFQATT, CDR2 SNEGSKA (reference sequence). V shed 6 bases and J 4 bases; nucleotides not matched to a gene: 7. The DNA of the CDR3 is TGCAGTGCGTATCTAGCGGGGAGGTACAATGAGCAGTTCTTC. Its translation: CSAYLAGRYNEQFF.

The chain employs TRBV3-1 and TRBJ2-7, with TRBD1 identical over 8 bases. V lost 2 bases and J lost 7; bases outside the gene matches: 4. Germline V gene sequence: CDR1 LGHDT, CDR2 YNNKEL (reference sequence). CDR3 size: 13 residues. The CDR3: CASSQQGASEQYF. DNA of the CDR3: TGTGCCAGCAGCCAACAGGGGGCGAGTGAGCAGTACTTC.

The chain recombines TRBV12-3 or TRBV12-4 with TRBJ2-3; possible D gene TRBD2, 5 bases. The CDR3 spans 16 residues. V gave up 6 bases and J gave up 0 bases, with 16 bases separating them. This CDR3 reads CASSPWTGISTDTQYF. As DNA, the CDR3 is TGTGCCAGCAGCCCTTGGACGGGAATCAGCACAGATACGCAGTATTTT.

J is TRBJ2-1 and V is TRBV20-1; 15 bases fit TRBD2. In germline, CDR1 is DFQATT, CDR2 SNEGSKA (reference sequence). There are 17 residues in the CDR3. V was pared by 5 bases and J by 5 bases, with 10 bases of the junction left unmatched. The DNA for the CDR3 is TGCAGTGCTGAACTACCGGGACTAGCGGGGGGACACAATGAGCAGTTCTTC. This encodes CSAELPGLAGGHNEQFF.

The chain joins TRBV27 to TRBJ2-7; the match to TRBD2 covers 8 bases. The CDR3 is 17 amino acids. V lost 2 bases to trimming and J lost 6 bases; unmatched junction nucleotides: 15. Germline loops: CDR1 MNHEY, CDR2 SMNVEV (reference sequence). The CDR3 sequence: CASSLKGGSSGIREQYF. The CDR3, as DNA: TGTGCCAGCAGTTTAAAGGGCGGGAGTAGCGGGATTCGCGAGCAGTACTTC.

This rearrangement joins TRBV20-1 to TRBJ2-7; the D is unclear. Germline values: CDR1 DFQATT, CDR2 SNEGSKA (reference sequence). V lost 6 bases to trimming and J lost 1 base, with 13 bases between them. The CDR3 length is 13 residues. The CDR3 nucleotides are TGCAGTGCCACCTCAGACTTTTCCTACGAGCAGTACTTC. Encoded protein: CSATSDFSYEQYF.

The chain carries TRBV20-1 and TRBJ2-7; a possible D gene is TRBD2 (7 bases). Germline V gives CDR1 DFQATT, CDR2 SNEGSKA (reference sequence). V dropped 0 bases and J dropped 7 bases, with 19 bases sitting between them. The CDR3 is 15 residues long. CDR3 coding DNA: TGCAGTGCTAGAGATTCTAGCGGAGTGGGGACAGAGCAGTACTTC. This translates into CSARDSSGVGTEQYF.

The chain uses TRBV18 and TRBJ1-6; no firm D call. This CDR3 comprises 14 residues. Germline values: CDR1 KGHSH, CDR2 LQKENI. The ends were cut back, 4 bases at V and 7 bases at J, with 11 bases in the middle. This CDR3 is CASSLEQTNSPLHF. CDR3 in DNA: TGTGCCAGCTCACTGGAACAGACAAATTCACCCCTCCACTTT.

The genes are TRBV7-9 and TRBJ2-3, with 9 bases identical to TRBD2. The trim removed 1 base at V and 10 bases at J, leaving 3 bases unmatched. The germline V gene has CDR1 SEHNR and CDR2 FQNEAQ (reference sequence). The CDR3 runs 13 residues. The CDR3 DNA reads as TGTGCCAGCAGCTTAGGAAGCGGGAGGTCGCAGTATTTT. Translating gives CASSLGSGRSQYF.

The V and J genes are TRBV27 and TRBJ1-6; the match to TRBD1 covers 7 bases. This CDR3 comprises 14 residues. The V gene end was trimmed by 3 bases and the J gene end by 8 bases; junction bases not matched to a gene: 4. CDR1 is MNHEY and CDR2 is SMNVEV in the germline V gene (reference sequence). The CDR3 nucleotides are TGTGCCAGCAGTTTGACAGGGACCTATTCACCCCTCCACTTT. Its protein product is CASSLTGTYSPLHF.

This clonotype was seen more than once but under ten times. The rearrangement uses TRBV7-2 and TRBJ2-1; TRBD1 matches at 7 bases. The J call may be in error: the DNA end matches TRBJ2-7 better. The CDR3 is 15 amino acids. Looked up from germline, CDR1 is SGHTA and CDR2 is FQGNSA. The CDR3 DNA sequence: TGTGCCACCCAACGCCCGGGACAGTCCTACAATGAGCAGTACTTC. This translates into CATQRPGQSYNEQYF.

V gene TRBV10-3 combines with J gene TRBJ2-1, with 14 positions matching TRBD2. After removal of 2 bases from V and 6 bases from J, the junction contained 3 bases not matched to a gene. Germline lookup yields CDR1 ENHRY and CDR2 SYGVKD. The CDR3 consists of 16 residues. This CDR3 is CAISEGTSGSSNEQFF. For the CDR3, the DNA is TGTGCCATCAGTGAGGGGACTAGCGGGAGTTCCAATGAGCAGTTCTTC.

This sequence joins TRBV18 and TRBJ2-1; 7 bases are a match to TRBD1. V was clipped by 4 bases and J by 5 bases; unmatched bases: 11. Germline V gives CDR1 KGHSH, CDR2 LQKENI. The CDR3 has 16 residues. CDR3 bases: TGTGCCAGCTCACTAAACAGGGGCCTACCCGACAATGAGCAGTTCTTC. Its protein is CASSLNRGLPDNEQFF.

This clonotype was observed a single time. CDR3 nucleotides: TGTGCCAGCAGCGGCCGGTCCAGACTAGGGTCCTACAATGAGCAGTTCTTC. The encoded protein is CASSGRSRLGSYNEQFF. The rearrangement links TRBV2 to TRBJ2-1, with a tentative D call TRBD2 (6 bases). The V end lost 6 bases, the J end lost 1 base, and 19 bases lay between the germline ends. CDR1 is SNHLY, CDR2 FYNNEI, per germline. CDR3 length equals 17 residues.

This clonotype was recorded a few times. The chain links TRBV2 to TRBJ2-7; weak D call: TRBD2 (5 bases). From germline, CDR1 is SNHLY and CDR2 FYNNEI. This CDR3 has 13 amino acids. V was pared by 7 bases and J by 3 bases, with 13 bases between. In DNA, the CDR3 is TGTGCCAGCAATGGACCCGGGAACTACGAGCAGTACTTC. Its translation is CASNGPGNYEQYF.